The clone carrying this T cell receptor beta chain was recorded at least ten times. This entry is derived from a study of T cells in Graves' hyperthyroidism and ophthalmopathy. The germline CDR1 and CDR2 sequences are SNHLY and FYNNEI. V was pared by 6 bases and J by 2 bases, with 7 bases of the junction left unmatched. The CDR3 runs 15 residues. Amplified TCR beta CDR3 regions derived from RNA transcripts. The HTBI primer set served for first-round RT-PCR of the TCR CDR3. TCRdb analysed the multiplex PCR reads with MiXCR anew, one entry per CDR3 protein. The sample holds about 600,000 distinct CDR3 sequences, more than 13% seen once.

This sequence joins TRBV2 and TRBJ1-5, with 7 positions matching TRBD1. Sequenced material: blood. The receptor comes from a young woman with Graves' ophthalmopathy. DNA for the CDR3: TGTGCCAGCAGATTTCGACAGGGCGGCAATCAGCCCCAGCATTTT. It translates to CASRFRQGGNQPQHF.